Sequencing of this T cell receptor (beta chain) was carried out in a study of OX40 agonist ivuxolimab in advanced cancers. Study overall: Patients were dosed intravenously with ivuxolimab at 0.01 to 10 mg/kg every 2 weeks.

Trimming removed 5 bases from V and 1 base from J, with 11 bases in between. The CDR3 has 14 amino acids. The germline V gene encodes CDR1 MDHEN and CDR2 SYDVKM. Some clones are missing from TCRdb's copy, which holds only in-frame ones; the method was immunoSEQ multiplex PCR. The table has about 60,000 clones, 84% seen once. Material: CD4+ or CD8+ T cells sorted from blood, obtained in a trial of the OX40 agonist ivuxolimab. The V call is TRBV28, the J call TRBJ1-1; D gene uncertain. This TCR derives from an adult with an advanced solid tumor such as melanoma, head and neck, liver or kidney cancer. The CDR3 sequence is CASSLEYKNTEAFF. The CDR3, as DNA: TGTGCCAGCAGTCTGGAATATAAGAACACTGAAGCTTTCTTT. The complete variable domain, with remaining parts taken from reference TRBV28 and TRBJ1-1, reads DVKVTQSSRYLVKRTGEKVFLECVQDMDHENMFWYRQDPGLGLRLIYFSYDVKMKEKGDIPEGYSVSREKKERFSLILESASTNQTSMYLCASSLEYKNTEAFFGQGTRLTVV.